A single sample is the source of the 26 T cell receptor beta chains below, sequenced in a study of Ad26.COV2.S vaccination and SARS-CoV-2 variants. Some clones are missing from TCRdb's copy, which holds only in-frame ones; the method was immunoSEQ multiplex PCR. The data show around 370,000 clones, around 92% seen once. Material: peripheral blood, obtained after recovery from COVID-19. The receptors shown here come from a human donor who had recovered from COVID-19.

The chain recombines TRBV5-1 with TRBJ1-5, with D possibly TRBD1 on 5 matching bases. V was trimmed by 0 bases and J by 6 bases, leaving 13 bases between them. The V gene's germline CDR1 is SGHRS and CDR2 YFSETQ. The CDR3 is 15 residues long. The CDR3 bases are TGCGCCAGCAGCTTGGTATCCGGGACGGGTCAGCCCCAGCATTTT. This encodes CASSLVSGTGQPQHF. The full variable domain, in which reference TRBV5-1 and TRBJ1-5 provide the parts outside the CDR3, is KAGVTQTPRYLIKTRGQQVTLSCSPISGHRSVSWYQQTPGQGLQFLFEYFSETQRNKGNFPGRFSGRQFSNSRSEMNVSTLELGDSALYLCASSLVSGTGQPQHFGDGTRLSIL.

V is TRBV27 and J is TRBJ1-1; D gene uncertain. The CDR3 loop spans 14 amino acids. V lost 5 bases, J lost 0 bases, and 10 bases lay in between. Looked up from germline, CDR1 is MNHEY and CDR2 is SMNVEV (reference sequence). The CDR3 loop is CASSTDGVNTEAFF. As DNA, the CDR3 is TGTGCCAGCAGTACGGACGGCGTGAACACTGAAGCTTTCTTT.

The V call is TRBV7-3, the J call TRBJ2-6; 8 nucleotides agree with TRBD1. With V trimmed by 1 base and J by 0 bases, 23 bases remained unmatched. Germline lookup yields CDR1 SGHTA and CDR2 FQGTGA. The CDR3 contains 24 residues. CDR3 sequence reads: CASSLSPRIDPQGALGSGANVLTF. CDR3 sequence (DNA): TGTGCCAGCAGCTTAAGCCCACGAATTGACCCCCAGGGGGCTCTCGGCTCTGGGGCCAACGTCCTGACTTTC.

The chain is built from TRBV5-6 and TRBJ2-1; D is ambiguous. This CDR3 spans 12 amino acids. The V end was cut by 2 bases, the J end by 5 bases, with 5 bases between. Germline V lookup: CDR1 SGHDT, CDR2 YYEEEE. The CDR3 DNA follows: TGTGCCAGCAGCTTTGTGAACAATGAGCAGTTCTTC. Its translation: CASSFVNNEQFF.

The rearrangement links TRBV7-3 to TRBJ2-3, with D possibly TRBD1 on 6 matching bases. V was shortened by 5 bases and J by 1 base, with 13 bases between the two germline ends. The CDR3 has 15 amino acids. The germline gives CDR1 SGHTA, CDR2 FQGTGA. The CDR3 coding sequence is TGTGCCAGCAGCCCTGGACAGTACGGCACAGATACGCAGTATTTT. Encoded protein: CASSPGQYGTDTQYF.

This clone was counted a single time. The V and J genes are TRBV5-1 and TRBJ1-2; 7 bases align to TRBD1. This CDR3 has 12 amino acids. The ends lost 0 bases at V and 12 bases at J; junction bases unmatched: 5. Germline assignment: CDR1 SGHRS and CDR2 YFSETQ. The CDR3 is CASSLAGGHHTF. The DNA for the CDR3 is TGCGCCAGCAGCTTGGCAGGGGGTCATCACACCTTC. Supplemented by reference TRBV5-1 and TRBJ1-2, the full variable domain reads KAGVTQTPRYLIKTRGQQVTLSCSPISGHRSVSWYQQTPGQGLQFLFEYFSETQRNKGNFPGRFSGRQFSNSRSEMNVSTLELGDSALYLCASSLAGGHHTFGSGTRLTVV.

V is TRBV7-8 and J is TRBJ1-2, with TRBD1 as a possible D gene (5 bases). The V end was cut by 5 bases, the J end by 3 bases, with 13 bases between. This CDR3 contains 14 residues. The V gene's germline CDR1 is SGHVS and CDR2 FQNEAQ. CDR3: CASSTRGRDYGYTF. The CDR3 DNA sequence: TGTGCCAGCAGCACCCGGGGCAGGGACTATGGCTACACCTTC.

This clone has just one count. The J gene is TRBJ1-5, the V gene TRBV7-9; a possible D gene is TRBD1 (5 bases). The length of the CDR3 is 16 residues. The germline CDR1 and CDR2 sequences are SEHNR and FQNEAQ (reference sequence). V was trimmed by 1 base and J by 2 bases, leaving 12 bases between them. The CDR3 spells CASSLGGDPGNQPQHF. For the CDR3, the DNA is TGTGCCAGCAGCTTAGGGGGCGACCCAGGCAATCAGCCCCAGCATTTT.

The rearrangement joins TRBV6-5 to TRBJ2-7; the match to TRBD1 covers 10 bases. This CDR3 is 14 amino acids long. V was clipped by 6 bases and J by 5 bases; unmatched bases: 7. CDR1 is MNHEY, CDR2 SVGAGI, per germline. Written as DNA, the CDR3 is TGTGCCAGCAGGGCCGGGACAGGGGCCAACGAGCAGTACTTC. This sequence encodes CASRAGTGANEQYF.

The rearrangement joins TRBV3-1 (or the pseudogene TRBV3-2) to TRBJ2-5, with D tentatively TRBD2 (6 bases). The germline V gene has CDR1 LGHDT and CDR2 YNNKEL (reference sequence). Trimming shortened V by 4 bases and J by 5 bases, and 14 bases separated the two germline ends. CDR3 size: 14 residues. The CDR3 DNA reads TGTGCCAGCAGCCCCCGGGACTTGTGGGAGACCCAGTACTTC. Protein sequence: CASSPRDLWETQYF.

The CDR3 loop is CASSLAPKTGTQYF. Written as DNA, the CDR3 is TGTGCCAGCAGCTTAGCGCCCAAGACCGGGACCCAGTACTTC. V gene TRBV7-2 combines with J gene TRBJ2-5; D is unclear. Looked up from germline, CDR1 is SGHTA and CDR2 is FQGNSA. This CDR3 has 14 amino acids. Trimming took off 0 bases at V and 7 bases at J, with 12 bases between the two ends.

The V and J genes are TRBV19 and TRBJ1-3, with D possibly TRBD1 on 5 matching bases. Trimming took 7 bases from V and 8 from J, leaving 15 bases between them. The germline V gene encodes CDR1 LNHDA and CDR2 SQIVND (reference sequence). The CDR3 is made up of 13 amino acids. CDR3 loop: CASKGTRLDTIYF. The CDR3 nucleotides are TGTGCCAGTAAAGGGACTCGATTGGACACCATATATTTT.

The chain has TRBV6-5 and TRBJ1-1; D is ambiguous. In germline, CDR1 is MNHEY, CDR2 SVGAGI. CDR3 length: 13 residues. The V gene lost 7 bases and the J gene lost 5 bases, with 14 bases spanning the gap. The CDR3 DNA follows: TGTGCCAGCACCCCCCTGGTTGGGACTGAAGCTTTCTTT. Its translation: CASTPLVGTEAFF.

The chain links TRBV5-6 to TRBJ1-5; D is unclear. This CDR3 spans 13 amino acids. The V and J ends lost 0 bases and 5 bases respectively, with 6 bases between them. Germline loops: CDR1 SGHDT, CDR2 YYEEEE. The CDR3 reads CASSLAGYQPQHF. For the CDR3, the DNA is TGTGCCAGCAGCTTGGCAGGCTATCAGCCCCAGCATTTT.

On this clone: The sample carries other DNA sequences with the same CDR3. The genes are TRBV27 and TRBJ2-3, with D tentatively TRBD1 (5 bases). Trimming removed 2 bases from V and 1 base from J, with 7 bases in between. The CDR3 totals 14 residues. Germline V gene data show CDR1 as MNHEY and CDR2 as SMNVEV (reference sequence). The DNA of the CDR3 is TGTGCCAGCAGTTTAACCAGGGGCACAGATACGCAGTATTTT. Its translation: CASSLTRGTDTQYF.

The chain recombines TRBV11-3 with TRBJ2-7, with 7 bases identical to TRBD1. Germline V gene sequence: CDR1 SGHNT, CDR2 YENEEA. The CDR3 is 13 amino acids. J lost 2 bases, V lost 5 bases, and 3 bases had no gene match. CDR3 coding DNA: TGTGCCAGCAGCGGGGACAGTCCCTACGAGCAGTACTTC. The encoded protein is CASSGDSPYEQYF.

The chain has TRBV7-3 and TRBJ1-1; D might be TRBD1 (5 bases). There are 13 residues in the CDR3. Trimming pared 2 bases from V and 6 bases from J, leaving 10 bases between. CDR1 and CDR2 (germline): SGHTA, FQGTGA. CDR3 amino acids: CASSLQGPAEAFF. CDR3 bases: TGTGCCAGCAGCTTACAGGGTCCCGCTGAAGCTTTCTTT.

V gene TRBV5-1 combines with J gene TRBJ2-2; the match to TRBD1 covers 8 bases. Germline V gene lookup returns CDR1 SGHRS and CDR2 YFSETQ. The CDR3 contains 15 residues. V shed 5 bases and J 2 bases; nucleotides not matched to a gene: 5. CDR3 nucleotides: TGCGCCAGCAGAGTTACAGGGGGAAACACCGGGGAGCTGTTTTTT. Translation: CASRVTGGNTGELFF.

The chain recombines TRBV15 with TRBJ1-1; 7 bases fit TRBD1. J lost 3 bases, V lost 3 bases, and 7 bases had no gene match. The CDR3 is 15 residues long. Germline-derived CDR1 and CDR2 are LNHNV and YYDKDF (reference sequence). CDR3 amino acids: CATSSSPGGDTEAFF. The CDR3 coding sequence is TGTGCCACCAGCAGTAGTCCAGGGGGGGACACTGAAGCTTTCTTT. The full variable domain, with the rest looked up from reference TRBV15 and TRBJ1-1, is DAMVIQNPRYQVTQFGKPVTLSCSQTLNHNVMYWYQQKSSQAPKLLFHYYDKDFNNEADTPDNFQSRRPNTSFCFLDIRSPGLGDTAMYLCATSSSPGGDTEAFFGQGTRLTVV.

DNA for the CDR3: TGTGCCAGCAGTTTATACAGTAGCTCCTACAATGAGCAGTTCTTC. Residues: CASSLYSSSYNEQFF. This chain joins TRBV27 and TRBJ2-1; D gene unclear. Looked up from germline, CDR1 is MNHEY and CDR2 is SMNVEV (reference sequence). This CDR3 contains 15 residues. The V end lost 1 base, the J end lost 0 bases, and 7 bases lay between the germline ends.

The DNA for the CDR3 is TGTGCCAGCAGCTTAGGTAGGGGGACCGTTCCTGGCTACACCTTC. Its protein product is CASSLGRGTVPGYTF. The chain is built from TRBV13 and TRBJ1-2; D may be TRBD1 (6 bases). There are 15 residues in the CDR3. Germline lookup yields CDR1 PRHDT and CDR2 FYEKMQ (reference sequence). The V end lost 0 bases, the J end lost 7 bases, and 15 bases lay between the germline ends.

The chain combines TRBV6-5 with TRBJ2-5, with TRBD2 identical over 10 bases. The V gene end was trimmed by 8 bases and the J gene end by 5 bases; junction bases not matched to a gene: 11. Germline-derived CDR1 and CDR2 are MNHEY and SVGAGI. The CDR3 length is 15 residues. Here the CDR3 reads CASGKRGGQVETQYF. Here the CDR3 DNA reads TGTGCCAGCGGAAAGCGGGGGGGCCAGGTGGAGACCCAGTACTTC.

The sample holds one count of this clone. This chain links TRBV9 with TRBJ1-6; the D is unclear. V dropped 3 bases and J dropped 5 bases, with 9 bases sitting between them. Germline CDR1 is SGDLS and CDR2 is YYNGEE. This CDR3 comprises 14 residues. The CDR3 region is CASSGTSDNSPLHF. The CDR3 DNA follows: TGTGCCAGCAGCGGGACTTCAGATAATTCACCCCTCCACTTT. Together with reference TRBV9 and TRBJ1-6, the CDR3 gives the full variable domain: DSGVTQTPKHLITATGQRVTLRCSPRSGDLSVYWYQQSLDQGLQFLIQYYNGEERAKGNILERFSAQQFPDLHSELNLSSLELGDSALYFCASSGTSDNSPLHFGNGTRLTVT.

This sequence joins TRBV5-4 and TRBJ2-3; possibly TRBD2 for D (6 bases). This CDR3 comprises 16 residues. Germline CDR1 and CDR2: SGHNT and YYREEE (reference sequence). The V end was cut by 1 base, the J end by 1 base, with 13 bases between. This CDR3 is CASSLFLRGGTDTQYF. The CDR3 DNA reads as TGTGCCAGCAGCTTGTTCCTGCGGGGAGGCACAGATACGCAGTATTTT.

The chain links TRBV5-1 to TRBJ2-7, with 9 bases aligning to TRBD1. This CDR3 comprises 14 residues. V lost 3 bases to trimming and J lost 5 bases; unmatched junction nucleotides: 6. CDR1 and CDR2 from the germline V gene are SGHRS and YFSETQ. The CDR3 coding sequence is TGCGCCAGCAGCTCGGGACAGGGACGAGACGAGCAGTACTTC. Protein: CASSSGQGRDEQYF.

The rearrangement links TRBV2 to TRBJ1-2; a weak D match, TRBD1 (5 bases). In germline, CDR1 is SNHLY, CDR2 FYNNEI. The CDR3 runs 14 residues. The ends were cut back, 1 base at V and 8 bases at J, with 14 bases in the middle. Here the CDR3 DNA reads TGTGCCAGCAGTGAAGAGTACGGGGCGGGCGGCTACACCTTC. Translated, it gives CASSEEYGAGGYTF.